These 11 T cell receptor beta chains came from one sample sequenced in a study of T-cell reconstitution after alpha-beta-depleted transplantation in children. The TCRbeta library was prepared with unique molecular identifiers. TCRdb recomputed calls from the PCR reads with MiXCR, one row per CDR3 protein. The top ten hold under 15% of the sample, which has about 200,000 distinct CDR3 sequences, approximately 15% seen once. The material was PBMCs from the stem cell graft donor, obtained from the stem cell graft. The receptors stem from a human donor who donated a stem cell graft to a child with acute lymphoblastic leukemia.

This clonotype was observed at least ten times. The chain couples TRBV2 to TRBJ2-5; D may be TRBD1 (6 bases). Germline V gene sequence: CDR1 SNHLY, CDR2 FYNNEI. The CDR3 extends over 14 amino acids. V shed 7 bases and J shed 3 bases, with 15 bases lying between them. The CDR3 DNA reads TGTGCCAGCAAACAGGGTTCTGTGGAAGAGACCCAGTACTTC. Its translation: CASKQGSVEETQYF.

This chain uses TRBV3-1 with TRBJ2-5; tentatively, D is TRBD1 (6 bases). V lost 8 bases and J 2 bases, leaving 12 bases between the germline ends. The CDR3 has 13 residues. The germline CDR1 and CDR2 sequences are LGHDT and YNNKEL (reference sequence). The CDR3 nucleotides read TGTGCCAGCCAAACAGGGAATCAAGAGACCCAGTACTTC. It encodes CASQTGNQETQYF.

This clonotype was picked up many times. This chain links TRBV20-1 with TRBJ2-7; 10 bases match TRBD2. With 3 bases clipped from V and 6 bases from J, the junction kept 11 bases outside the gene matches. The CDR3 has 15 amino acids. Germline V gives CDR1 DFQATT, CDR2 SNEGSKA (reference sequence). CDR3 residues: CSASGIAGGRGEQYF. The CDR3, as DNA: TGCAGTGCTAGCGGAATAGCGGGAGGTAGGGGCGAGCAGTACTTC.

This clonotype was seen many times. V usage is TRBV5-1 and J usage is TRBJ1-1; the D gene is possibly TRBD1 (5 bases). The germline CDR1 and CDR2 sequences are SGHRS and YFSETQ. Trimming took off 4 bases at V and 1 base at J, with 14 bases between the two ends. CDR3 length: 15 residues. The CDR3, as DNA: TGCGCCAGCAGCGCGGAGGGGCCCGGGAACACTGAAGCTTTCTTT. Amino acids: CASSAEGPGNTEAFF.

At least ten counts were recorded for this clonotype. The J gene is TRBJ2-5, the V gene TRBV5-6; D gene uncertain. The CDR3 consists of 18 residues. Germline V lookup: CDR1 SGHDT, CDR2 YYEEEE. The V gene lost 0 bases and the J gene lost 1 base, with 19 bases spanning the gap. The CDR3: CASSLAVQLWGTQETQYF. The DNA for the CDR3 is TGTGCCAGCAGCTTGGCCGTTCAGCTGTGGGGAACCCAAGAGACCCAGTACTTC.

This clonotype turned up a few times. The V gene is TRBV7-9, the J gene TRBJ2-1, with D perhaps matching TRBD1 (5 bases). Germline-derived CDR1 and CDR2 are SEHNR and FQNEAQ (reference sequence). The CDR3 runs 16 residues. Trimming removed 0 bases from V and 2 bases from J, with 11 bases in between. DNA for the CDR3: TGTGCCAGCAGCTTAGCCCAGGGCGGAGCCTACAATGAGCAGTTCTTC. It encodes CASSLAQGGAYNEQFF.

This clonotype was seen a handful of times. The chain employs TRBV29-1 and TRBJ1-4, with TRBD1 matching over 9 bases. The CDR3 has 14 residues. Trimming at V came to 4 bases and at J to 6 bases, leaving 6 bases not matched to a gene. Germline V gene data show CDR1 as SQVTM and CDR2 as ANQGSEA. This CDR3 is CSVVPGQGDEKLFF. CDR3 sequence (DNA): TGCAGCGTTGTGCCGGGACAGGGAGATGAAAAACTGTTTTTT.

This clonotype was found a few times. This sequence joins TRBV5-1 and TRBJ2-5; 10 nucleotides line up with TRBD2. Germline-derived CDR1 and CDR2 are SGHRS and YFSETQ. V trimming: 7 bases; J trimming: 2 bases; junction bases outside the gene matches: 8. The CDR3 has 15 amino acids. CDR3 sequence: CASFSGRAPQETQYF. The CDR3 DNA follows: TGCGCCAGCTTCAGCGGGAGGGCCCCTCAAGAGACCCAGTACTTC.

This sequence joins TRBV7-9 and TRBJ2-1; D is perhaps TRBD1 or TRBD2 (5 bases each). The CDR3 is 13 amino acids. CDR1 is SEHNR and CDR2 is FQNEAQ in the germline V gene (reference sequence). V was shortened by 0 bases and J by 10 bases, with 10 bases between the two germline ends. CDR3 nucleotides: TGTGCCAGCAGCTTAGCGGGGGAGCGGGAGCAGTTCTTC. Its translation: CASSLAGEREQFF.

The gene calls are TRBV4-2 and TRBJ2-7; 10 nucleotides agree with TRBD2. Germline values: CDR1 LGHNA, CDR2 YNFKEQ. The junction had 6 bases not matched to a gene; V was cut back by 4 bases and J by 0 bases. The CDR3 covers 16 residues. CDR3 bases: TGTGCCAGCAGCCCGGGACTAGCGCTAACCTCCTACGAGCAGTACTTC. This sequence encodes CASSPGLALTSYEQYF.

This clonotype was seen repeatedly, ten times or more. J is TRBJ2-5 and V is TRBV12-3 or TRBV12-4; 14 nucleotides line up with TRBD2. CDR3 size: 14 residues. V was pared by 5 bases and J by 5 bases, with 1 base of the junction left unmatched. The CDR3 protein is CASSRTSGRETQYF. As DNA, the CDR3 is TGTGCCAGCAGTAGGACTAGCGGGAGGGAGACCCAGTACTTC.